What follows describes a single T cell receptor beta chain. CDR3 size: 14 residues. Trimming took 5 bases from V and 2 from J; bases not matched to a gene: 4. Germline CDR1 reads LNHDA; CDR2 reads SQIVND (reference sequence). Original analysis: Estimation of nucleated cell counts relied on the amplification of reference gene primers. Method: immunoSEQ multiplex PCR; TCRdb's copy keeps in-frame clones and lacks some. That table is the source of V, J and clone size, and D and trimming were worked out from the DNA. The sample lists 45,000 to 65,000 clones, 88% occurring once. These data originate in a study of blood T cell repertoires in COVID-19. As for the study in general: Spain, Italy and the United States supplied samples that represented acute and convalescent COVID-19. Nucleic acid was either cDNA or gDNA, and it came from T cells, B-cell-depleted T cells, or PBMCs.

The chain uses TRBV19 and TRBJ2-7; 9 bases agree with TRBD2. The TCR originated in a human donor in a cohort sampled during active COVID-19. The sequenced material came from peripheral blood. The CDR3 DNA reads TGTGCCAGTAGTTTGACTAGCGGAACCTACGAGCAGTACTTC. Translating it yields CASSLTSGTYEQYF. Based on the CDR3 plus reference TRBV19 and TRBJ2-7, the full variable domain is DGGITQSPKYLFRKEGQNVTLSCEQNLNHDAMYWYRQDPGQGLRLIYYSQIVNDFQKGDIAEGYSVSREKKESFPLTVTSAQKNPTAFYLCASSLTSGTYEQYFGPGTRLTVT.